This T cell receptor beta chain was documented in a study of molecular identifiers for immune sequencing clone quantification. MiXCR was run by TCRdb on the PCR reads, yielding one entry per CDR3 protein. The sample records about 65,000 distinct CDR3 sequences, around a sixth being singletons. The germline V and J ends were trimmed by 9 bases and 6 bases, with 20 bases remaining between them. This CDR3 has 14 residues. Per the germline V gene, CDR1 is MNHNY and CDR2 is SVGAGI (reference sequence). Material: naive CD8+ T cells from blood, with Jurkat cell RNA spiked in. Subset defined: FACS-sorted CD8+CD4-CCR7+CD45RA+ naive T cells. This clonotype was obtained from a human donor in good health. Some libraries in this study had Jurkat cell RNA spiked in. This chain connects TRBV6-6 to TRBJ1-2, with D unresolved. The CDR3 protein is CASIRDFQLDGYTF. CDR3 nucleotide sequence: TGTGCCAGTATACGGGATTTCCAGCTGGATGGCTACACCTTC.